A single sample is the source of the 28 T cell receptor beta chains below, sequenced in a study of blood T cell repertoires in COVID-19. Libraries were prepared by immunoSEQ multiplex PCR; TCRdb keeps only in-frame clonotypes and omits some of them. The data show around 5,500 clones, almost 90% seen once. The sequenced sample was peripheral blood. Receptor source: a man aged 55 to 70 with acute or convalescent COVID-19.

V gene TRBV27 combines with J gene TRBJ2-7, with 8 bases aligning to TRBD2. The V segment lost 5 bases and the J segment 0 bases; nucleotides outside the gene matches: 9. The germline V gene has CDR1 MNHEY and CDR2 SMNVEV (reference sequence). This CDR3 has 16 amino acids. CDR3 in DNA: TGTGCCAGCAGTCATATACCGGGACTAGGCTCCTACGAGCAGTACTTC. This sequence encodes CASSHIPGLGSYEQYF.

The J gene is TRBJ2-2, the V gene TRBV5-5; 9 bases match TRBD1. CDR1 is SGHKS and CDR2 is YYEKEE in the germline V gene (reference sequence). V lost 4 bases, J lost 6 bases, and 7 bases stayed unmatched. This CDR3 has 15 amino acids. The CDR3 bases are TGTGCCAGCAGCGGAGGACAGGGGTTGGCCGGGGAGCTGTTTTTT. As protein: CASSGGQGLAGELFF. Based on the CDR3 plus reference TRBV5-5 and TRBJ2-2, the full variable domain is DAGVTQSPTHLIKTRGQQVTLRCSPISGHKSVSWYQQVLGQGPQFIFQYYEKEERGRGNFPDRFSARQFPNYSSELNVNALLLGDSALYLCASSGGQGLAGELFFGEGSRLTVL.

This clone was recorded once. V usage is TRBV6-5 and J usage is TRBJ2-1, with 10 positions matching TRBD1. The CDR3 length is 15 residues. CDR1 is MNHEY and CDR2 is SVGAGI in the germline V gene. J gave up 6 bases and V 8 bases, and 10 bases lay outside the gene matches. The CDR3: CASPQPGTGVNEQFF. In DNA, the CDR3 is TGTGCCAGCCCTCAACCAGGGACAGGGGTCAATGAGCAGTTCTTC.

This sequence joins TRBV7-8 and TRBJ1-3; TRBD1 agrees at 11 bases. CDR1 SGHVS and CDR2 FQNEAQ come from the germline V gene. The ends lost 1 base at V and 2 bases at J; junction bases unmatched: 10. The CDR3 length is 19 residues. The CDR3: CASSLVSGQGALTGNTIYF. The CDR3 DNA reads as TGTGCCAGCAGCTTAGTGTCCGGACAGGGGGCGCTTACTGGAAACACCATATATTTT.

The rearrangement joins TRBV27 to TRBJ2-5; possible D gene TRBD1, 6 bases. V dropped 1 base and J dropped 5 bases, with 8 bases sitting between them. CDR1 and CDR2 from the germline V gene are MNHEY and SMNVEV (reference sequence). The CDR3 is made up of 13 amino acids. Written as DNA, the CDR3 is TGTGCCAGCAGTTTATGGGGGCGGGAGACCCAGTACTTC. Translation gives CASSLWGRETQYF.

The chain links TRBV29-1 to TRBJ1-5; D unresolved. V lost 6 bases to trimming and J lost 3 bases, with 12 bases between them. The CDR3 runs 13 residues. Germline lookup yields CDR1 SQVTM and CDR2 ANQGSEA. In nucleotides, the CDR3 is TGCAGCGTGACTTTCGGTGTCAATCAGCCCCAGCATTTT. Translation gives CSVTFGVNQPQHF.

The V gene is TRBV19, the J gene TRBJ2-1, with 12 bases matching TRBD2. The germline V gene encodes CDR1 LNHDA and CDR2 SQIVND (reference sequence). With 6 bases clipped from V and 7 bases from J, the junction kept 7 bases outside the gene matches. The CDR3 loop spans 15 amino acids. Written as DNA, the CDR3 is TGTGCCAGTAGCCTCTGGACTAGCGGGAAGAATGAGCAGTTCTTC. Translated, it gives CASSLWTSGKNEQFF. Variable domain in full (rest from reference TRBV19 and TRBJ2-1): DGGITQSPKYLFRKEGQNVTLSCEQNLNHDAMYWYRQDPGQGLRLIYYSQIVNDFQKGDIAEGYSVSREKKESFPLTVTSAQKNPTAFYLCASSLWTSGKNEQFFGPGTRLTVL.

The chain is built from TRBV6-5 and TRBJ1-5; tentative D call: TRBD1 (5 bases). The length of the CDR3 is 15 residues. Germline lookup yields CDR1 MNHEY and CDR2 SVGAGI. V lost 5 bases to trimming and J lost 5 bases, with 16 bases between them. CDR3 loop: CASSLTGGGHQPQHF. The DNA for the CDR3 is TGTGCCAGCAGTCTAACCGGGGGTGGCCATCAGCCCCAGCATTTT.

J is TRBJ2-1 and V is TRBV4-3; 9 bases fit TRBD2. This CDR3 has 16 residues. Germline CDR1 is LGHNA and CDR2 is YSLEER. V lost 0 bases and J lost 8; bases outside the gene matches: 8. The DNA of the CDR3 is TGCGCCAGCAGCCAAGATCGAAGCGGGGGGTGGGATGAGCAGTTCTTC. Encoded protein: CASSQDRSGGWDEQFF.

This sequence joins TRBV30 and TRBJ2-5; D is ambiguous. Trimming took 3 bases from V and 1 from J, leaving 12 bases between them. Germline V lookup: CDR1 GTSNPN, CDR2 SVGIG (reference sequence). The CDR3 runs to 14 residues. CDR3 sequence (DNA): TGTGCCTGGAGGGGTATCGAGGCCCAAGAGACCCAGTACTTC. It codes for CAWRGIEAQETQYF.

The chain couples TRBV10-3 to TRBJ2-3; D perhaps matches TRBD2 (6 bases). V was pared by 7 bases and J by 0 bases, with 14 bases between. Germline V gene data show CDR1 as ENHRY and CDR2 as SYGVKD. The CDR3 length is 15 residues. DNA of the CDR3: TGTGCCATCACCATTAGCGGTACTAGCACAGATACGCAGTATTTT. Protein: CAITISGTSTDTQYF.

The J gene is TRBJ2-1, the V gene TRBV7-6; TRBD2 agrees at 12 bases. V gave up 5 bases and J gave up 6 bases; unmatched junction bases: 8. This CDR3 spans 16 amino acids. CDR1 is SGHVS and CDR2 is FNYEAQ in the germline V gene. The CDR3 spells CASSPRTSGKGNEQFF. The CDR3 coding sequence is TGTGCCAGCAGCCCTCGGACTAGCGGGAAGGGCAATGAGCAGTTCTTC.

V usage is TRBV5-6 and J usage is TRBJ1-4; no clear D gene. With 0 bases removed from V and 10 bases from J, the gap between germline ends came to 4 bases. The CDR3 spans 11 residues. Germline CDR1 SGHDT, CDR2 YYEEEE. The DNA of the CDR3 is TGTGCCAGCAGCTTGGCCGGAAAACTGTTTTTT. Translation: CASSLAGKLFF.

The gene calls are TRBV21-1 and TRBJ1-1. TRBV21-1 corresponds to a pseudogene. CDR3 length equals 15 residues. The CDR3 is CASRLSLAIRTEAFF. CDR3 coding DNA: TGTGCCAGCAGATTGTCACTAGCAATTCGCACTGAAGCTTTCTTT.

The V and J genes are TRBV6-5 and TRBJ1-6; TRBD1 is a possible D gene (6 bases). Trimming left V 7 bases short and J 3 bases short, with 13 bases between. The CDR3 has 15 residues. Germline assignment: CDR1 MNHEY and CDR2 SVGAGI. CDR3 in DNA: TGTGCCAGCAAGGGGGGGGCAATCTATAATTCACCCCTCCACTTT. Its translation is CASKGGAIYNSPLHF.

V gene TRBV28 combines with J gene TRBJ1-1, with D unresolved. The CDR3 sequence is 13 residues long. The germline V and J ends were trimmed by 8 bases and 10 bases, with 20 bases remaining between them. The germline V gene encodes CDR1 MDHEN and CDR2 SYDVKM. The CDR3 sequence: CASAETSSRRAFF. For the CDR3, the DNA is TGTGCCAGCGCGGAAACCTCCTCAAGGCGAGCTTTCTTT. The whole variable domain, filled in from reference TRBV28 and TRBJ1-1, reads DVKVTQSSRYLVKRTGEKVFLECVQDMDHENMFWYRQDPGLGLRLIYFSYDVKMKEKGDIPEGYSVSREKKERFSLILESASTNQTSMYLCASAETSSRRAFFGQGTRLTVV.

V is TRBV15 and J is TRBJ2-2, with no clear D. V lost 1 base to trimming and J lost 5 bases, with 11 bases between them. The CDR3 is 15 residues long. CDR1 is LNHNV and CDR2 is YYDKDF in the germline V gene (reference sequence). The CDR3 reads CATSRGFGETGELFF. CDR3 bases: TGTGCCACCAGCAGAGGTTTTGGAGAGACCGGGGAGCTGTTTTTT.

V gene TRBV19 combines with J gene TRBJ2-1, with D possibly TRBD1 on 6 matching bases. Germline assignment: CDR1 LNHDA and CDR2 SQIVND (reference sequence). Trimming shortened V by 6 bases and J by 2 bases, and 14 bases separated the two germline ends. The CDR3 loop spans 15 amino acids. In nucleotides, the CDR3 is TGTGCCAGTAGCCTAGGGGGAGAACCCTACAATGAGCAGTTCTTC. Translating gives CASSLGGEPYNEQFF.

This chain connects TRBV5-1 to TRBJ2-7; the match to TRBD1 covers 9 bases. V dropped 2 bases and J dropped 4; count of bases not matched to a gene: 4. Germline V gene lookup returns CDR1 SGHRS and CDR2 YFSETQ. CDR3 length equals 14 residues. The CDR3 coding sequence is TGCGCCAGCAGCTTCGGACAGGGGCTTTACGAGCAGTACTTC. This gives the protein CASSFGQGLYEQYF.

The chain combines TRBV18 with TRBJ1-4, with TRBD1 as a possible D gene (6 bases). The germline V gene encodes CDR1 KGHSH and CDR2 LQKENI. The CDR3 covers 15 residues. With 0 bases removed from V and 4 bases from J, the gap between germline ends came to 9 bases. This CDR3 is CASSPPGHRNEKLFF. CDR3 in DNA: TGTGCCAGCTCACCACCGGGACACCGTAATGAAAAACTGTTTTTT.

The gene calls are TRBV14 and TRBJ2-7, with 7 bases fitting TRBD2. The junction had 9 bases not matched to a gene; V was cut back by 3 bases and J by 4 bases. Germline assignment: CDR1 SGHDN and CDR2 FVKESK. This CDR3 has 15 amino acids. The CDR3 reads CASSHPASGTYEQYF. In DNA form, the CDR3 reads TGTGCCAGCAGCCACCCGGCTAGCGGAACTTACGAGCAGTACTTC.

The chain recombines TRBV27 with TRBJ1-6, with 9 bases lining up with TRBD1. Germline values: CDR1 MNHEY, CDR2 SMNVEV (reference sequence). V lost 5 bases to trimming and J lost 10 bases; unmatched junction nucleotides: 9. The CDR3 runs 15 residues. The CDR3 region is CASSPTTGGRSPLHF. The DNA of the CDR3 is TGTGCCAGCAGTCCGACGACAGGGGGAAGATCACCCCTCCACTTT.

This clone is judged large. V gene TRBV6-2 or TRBV6-3 combines with J gene TRBJ2-7; TRBD1 aligns across 10 bases. Germline CDR1 MNHEY, CDR2 SVGEGT. The CDR3 sequence is 14 residues long. J was trimmed by 6 bases and V by 0 bases; bases with no gene match: 2. The CDR3: CASSYSGTGAEQYV. The CDR3 DNA reads TGTGCCAGCAGTTACTCGGGGACAGGGGCCGAGCAGTACGTC.

The V gene is TRBV7-2, the J gene TRBJ2-1; D unresolved. V shed 5 bases and J shed 2 bases, with 7 bases lying between them. Per germline, CDR1 SGHTA and CDR2 FQGNSA. The CDR3 is made up of 13 amino acids. The CDR3 protein is CASSADTYNEQFF. CDR3 in DNA: TGTGCCAGCAGCGCCGACACCTACAATGAGCAGTTCTTC.

V and J are TRBV5-1 and TRBJ1-1, with TRBD1 matching 7 bases. The CDR3 sequence is 14 residues long. Trimming removed 2 bases from V and 3 bases from J; junction bases left unmatched: 4. Germline V gene data show CDR1 as SGHRS and CDR2 as YFSETQ. CDR3 in amino acids: CASSFPGQYTEAFF. The CDR3 nucleotides read TGCGCCAGCAGCTTTCCGGGACAGTACACTGAAGCTTTCTTT.

The genes are TRBV5-1 and TRBJ2-7; 9 bases line up with TRBD1. Germline CDR1 is SGHRS and CDR2 is YFSETQ. V shed 5 bases and J 3 bases; nucleotides not matched to a gene: 6. This CDR3 has 14 residues. DNA of the CDR3: TGCGCCAGCAGTTTCGGGACAGGGCTCTACGAGCAGTACTTC. It specifies CASSFGTGLYEQYF.

The chain joins TRBV6-5 to TRBJ2-1; no reliable D call. Between the trimmed V and J ends, which lost 4 bases and 12 bases, there was a span of 16 bases. Germline V gene data show CDR1 as MNHEY and CDR2 as SVGAGI. The CDR3 length is 13 residues. The CDR3 sequence is CASSSPLTGRQFF. The CDR3 DNA sequence: TGTGCCAGCAGTTCCCCCCTAACGGGTCGGCAGTTCTTC.

This chain connects TRBV7-9 to TRBJ2-2; 10 bases fit TRBD1. The V gene's germline CDR1 is SEHNR and CDR2 FQNEAQ (reference sequence). The trim removed 5 bases at V and 6 bases at J, leaving 6 bases unmatched. The CDR3 loop spans 15 amino acids. For the CDR3, the DNA is TGTGCCAGCAGCAGCCGGGACAGGGGATCCGGGGAGCTGTTTTTT. Encoded protein: CASSSRDRGSGELFF. Supplemented by reference TRBV7-9 and TRBJ2-2, the full variable domain reads DTGVSQNPRHKITKRGQNVTFRCDPISEHNRLYWYRQTLGQGPEFLTYFQNEAQLEKSRLLSDRFSAERPKGSFSTLEIQRTEQGDSAMYLCASSSRDRGSGELFFGEGSRLTVL.